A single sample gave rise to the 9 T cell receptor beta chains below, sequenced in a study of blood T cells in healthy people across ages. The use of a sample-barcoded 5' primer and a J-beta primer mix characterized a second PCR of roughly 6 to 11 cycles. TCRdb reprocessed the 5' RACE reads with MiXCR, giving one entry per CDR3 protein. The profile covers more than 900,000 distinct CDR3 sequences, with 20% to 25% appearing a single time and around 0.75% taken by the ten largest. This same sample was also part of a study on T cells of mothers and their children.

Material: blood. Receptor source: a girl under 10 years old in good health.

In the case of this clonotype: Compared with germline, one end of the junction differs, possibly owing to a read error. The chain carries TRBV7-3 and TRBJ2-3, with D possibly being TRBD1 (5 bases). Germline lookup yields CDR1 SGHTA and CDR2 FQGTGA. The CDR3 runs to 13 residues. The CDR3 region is CASSLNRRDAQYF. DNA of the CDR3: TGTGCCAGCAGCTTAAACAGGAGAGATGCGCAGTATTTT.

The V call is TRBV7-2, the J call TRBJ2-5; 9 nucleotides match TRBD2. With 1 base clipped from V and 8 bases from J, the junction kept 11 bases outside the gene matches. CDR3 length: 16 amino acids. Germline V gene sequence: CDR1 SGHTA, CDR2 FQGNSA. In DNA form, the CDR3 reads TGTGCCAGCAGCTTAGAGCGGGGGGACCTCCGGAGTACCCAGTACTTC. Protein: CASSLERGDLRSTQYF.

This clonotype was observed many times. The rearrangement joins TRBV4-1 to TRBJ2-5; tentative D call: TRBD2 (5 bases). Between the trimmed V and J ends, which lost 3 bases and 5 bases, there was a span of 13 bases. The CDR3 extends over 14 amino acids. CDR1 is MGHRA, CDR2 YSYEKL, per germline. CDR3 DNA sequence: TGCGCCAGCAGCCATGAGGGCGGCGGGGAGACCCAGTACTTC. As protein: CASSHEGGGETQYF.

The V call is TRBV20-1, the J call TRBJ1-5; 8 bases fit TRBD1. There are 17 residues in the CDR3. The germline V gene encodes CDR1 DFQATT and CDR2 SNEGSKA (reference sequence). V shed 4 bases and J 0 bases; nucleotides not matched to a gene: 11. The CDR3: CSAKRQGTGNSNQPQHF. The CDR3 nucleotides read TGCAGTGCTAAAAGACAGGGGACAGGCAATAGCAATCAGCCCCAGCATTTT.

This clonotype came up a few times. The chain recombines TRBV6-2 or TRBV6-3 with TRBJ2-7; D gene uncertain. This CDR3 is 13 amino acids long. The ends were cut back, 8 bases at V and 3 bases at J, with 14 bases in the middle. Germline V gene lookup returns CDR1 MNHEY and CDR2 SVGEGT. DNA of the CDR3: TGTGCCAGCGGTTTGGGTGGACGCTACGAGCAGTACTTC. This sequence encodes CASGLGGRYEQYF.

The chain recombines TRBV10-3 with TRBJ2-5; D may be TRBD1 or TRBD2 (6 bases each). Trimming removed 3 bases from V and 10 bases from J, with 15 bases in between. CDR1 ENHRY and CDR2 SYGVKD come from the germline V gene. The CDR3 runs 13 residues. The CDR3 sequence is CAISEGGTYDQYF. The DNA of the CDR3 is TGTGCCATCAGTGAAGGGGGGACCTACGACCAGTACTTC.

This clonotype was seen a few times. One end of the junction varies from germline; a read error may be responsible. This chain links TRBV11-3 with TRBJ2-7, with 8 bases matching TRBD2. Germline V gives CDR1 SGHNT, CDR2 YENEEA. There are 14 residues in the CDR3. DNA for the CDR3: TGTGCCAGCAGCTCAGAGCGGGAGCCCTACGAGCAGTGCTTC. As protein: CASSSEREPYEQCF. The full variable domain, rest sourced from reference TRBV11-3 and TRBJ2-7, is EAGVVQSPRYKIIEKKQPVAFWCNPISGHNTLYWYLQNLGQGPELLIRYENEEAVDDSQLPKDRFSAERLKGVDSTLKIQPAELGDSAVYLCASSSEREPYEQCFGPGTRLTVT.

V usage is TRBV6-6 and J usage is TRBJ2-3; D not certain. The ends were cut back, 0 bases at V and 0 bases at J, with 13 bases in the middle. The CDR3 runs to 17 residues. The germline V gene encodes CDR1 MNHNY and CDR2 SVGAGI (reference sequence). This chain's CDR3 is CASSYSNWGTSTDTQYF. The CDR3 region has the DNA TGTGCCAGCAGTTACTCGAATTGGGGAACTAGCACAGATACGCAGTATTTT.

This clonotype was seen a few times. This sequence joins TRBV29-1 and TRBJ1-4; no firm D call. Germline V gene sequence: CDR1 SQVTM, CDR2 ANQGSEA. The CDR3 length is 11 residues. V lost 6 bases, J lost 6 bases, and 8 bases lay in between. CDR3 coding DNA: TGCAGCGTAGAGTATGATGAAAAACTGTTTTTT. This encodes CSVEYDEKLFF.